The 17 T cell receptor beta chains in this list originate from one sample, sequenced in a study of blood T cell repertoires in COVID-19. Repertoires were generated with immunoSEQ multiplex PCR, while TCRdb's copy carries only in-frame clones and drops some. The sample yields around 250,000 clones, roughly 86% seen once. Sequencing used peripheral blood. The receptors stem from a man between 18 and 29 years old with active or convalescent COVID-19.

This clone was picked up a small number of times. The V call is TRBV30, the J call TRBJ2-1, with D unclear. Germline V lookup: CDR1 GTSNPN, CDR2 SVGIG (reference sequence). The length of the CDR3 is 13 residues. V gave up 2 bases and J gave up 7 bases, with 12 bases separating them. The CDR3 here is CAWSWSVRNEQFF. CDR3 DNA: TGTGCCTGGAGTTGGAGTGTAAGAAATGAGCAGTTCTTC.

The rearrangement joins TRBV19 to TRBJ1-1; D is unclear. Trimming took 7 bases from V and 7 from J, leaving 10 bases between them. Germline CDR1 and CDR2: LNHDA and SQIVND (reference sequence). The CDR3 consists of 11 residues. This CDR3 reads CASIRRSEAFF. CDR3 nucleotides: TGTGCCAGTATCAGACGGAGTGAAGCTTTCTTT. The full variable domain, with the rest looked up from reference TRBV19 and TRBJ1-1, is DGGITQSPKYLFRKEGQNVTLSCEQNLNHDAMYWYRQDPGQGLRLIYYSQIVNDFQKGDIAEGYSVSREKKESFPLTVTSAQKNPTAFYLCASIRRSEAFFGQGTRLTVV.

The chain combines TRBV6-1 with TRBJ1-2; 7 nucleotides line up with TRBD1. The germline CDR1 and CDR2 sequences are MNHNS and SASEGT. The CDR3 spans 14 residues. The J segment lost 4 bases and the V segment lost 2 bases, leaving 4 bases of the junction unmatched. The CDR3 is CASSERRGSYGYTF. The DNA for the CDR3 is TGTGCCAGCAGTGAACGCAGGGGGTCCTATGGCTACACCTTC.

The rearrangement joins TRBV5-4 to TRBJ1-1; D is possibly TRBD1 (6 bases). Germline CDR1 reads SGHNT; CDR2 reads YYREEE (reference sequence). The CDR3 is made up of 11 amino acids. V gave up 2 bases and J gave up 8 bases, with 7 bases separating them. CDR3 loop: CASSFGTEAFF. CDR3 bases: TGTGCCAGCAGCTTTGGGACAGAAGCTTTCTTT.

The CDR3 coding sequence is TGTGCCAGCAGTACCGGGACAACTGGGGCCAACGTCCTGACTTTC. Its translation: CASSTGTTGANVLTF. The gene calls are TRBV6-5 and TRBJ2-6, with a possible D match to TRBD1 (6 bases). The CDR3 spans 15 residues. Germline CDR1 and CDR2: MNHEY and SVGAGI. V was pared by 5 bases and J by 2 bases, with 10 bases between.

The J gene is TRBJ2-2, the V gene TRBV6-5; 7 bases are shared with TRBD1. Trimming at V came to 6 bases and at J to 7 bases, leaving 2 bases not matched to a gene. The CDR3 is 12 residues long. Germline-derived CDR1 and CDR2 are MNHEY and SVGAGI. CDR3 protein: CASRPGGGELFF. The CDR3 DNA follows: TGTGCCAGCAGGCCAGGGGGCGGGGAGCTGTTTTTT.

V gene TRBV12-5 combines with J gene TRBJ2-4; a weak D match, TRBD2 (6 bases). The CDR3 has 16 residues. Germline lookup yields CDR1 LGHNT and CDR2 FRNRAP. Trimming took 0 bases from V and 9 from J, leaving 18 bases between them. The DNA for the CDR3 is TGTGCTAGTGGTTTGGTACTGACGGGGGTGTTCGGCATTCAGTACTTC. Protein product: CASGLVLTGVFGIQYF.

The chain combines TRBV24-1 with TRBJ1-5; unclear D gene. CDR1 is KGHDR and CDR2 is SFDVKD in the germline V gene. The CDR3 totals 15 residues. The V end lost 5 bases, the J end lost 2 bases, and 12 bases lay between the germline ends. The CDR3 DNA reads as TGTGCCACCAGTGGGCAGAGGGTTGGCAATCAGCCCCAGCATTTT. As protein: CATSGQRVGNQPQHF.

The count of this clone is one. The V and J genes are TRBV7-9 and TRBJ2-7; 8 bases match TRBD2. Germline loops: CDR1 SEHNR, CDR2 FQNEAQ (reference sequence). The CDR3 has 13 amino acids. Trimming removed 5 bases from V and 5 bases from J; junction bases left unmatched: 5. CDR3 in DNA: TGTGCCAGCAGCAAACTAGCGGTTCACGAGCAGTACTTC. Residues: CASSKLAVHEQYF.

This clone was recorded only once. This CDR3 reads CASSMWGDPSGNTIYF. In DNA, the CDR3 is TGTGCCAGTAGTATGTGGGGCGACCCGTCTGGAAACACCATATATTTT. The chain is built from TRBV19 and TRBJ1-3; maybe TRBD1 (5 bases). This CDR3 has 16 amino acids. Trimming took 3 bases from V and 1 from J, leaving 13 bases between them. Germline V gene lookup returns CDR1 LNHDA and CDR2 SQIVND (reference sequence).

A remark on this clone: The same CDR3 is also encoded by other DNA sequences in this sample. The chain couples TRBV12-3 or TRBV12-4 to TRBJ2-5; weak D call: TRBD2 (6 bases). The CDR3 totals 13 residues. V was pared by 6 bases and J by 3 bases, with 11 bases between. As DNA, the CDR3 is TGTGCCAGCAGCGGGACTGGCGAAGAGACCCAGTACTTC. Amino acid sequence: CASSGTGEETQYF.

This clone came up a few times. In nucleotides, the CDR3 is TGTGCCAGCAGCTTAGCGCTTGTCTCGACGGGGGAAAAACTGTTTTTT. Translating gives CASSLALVSTGEKLFF. The chain combines TRBV7-9 with TRBJ1-4; D gene unclear. The germline V gene encodes CDR1 SEHNR and CDR2 FQNEAQ (reference sequence). Trimming removed 0 bases at V and 8 bases at J, with 16 bases between. CDR3 length: 16 residues.

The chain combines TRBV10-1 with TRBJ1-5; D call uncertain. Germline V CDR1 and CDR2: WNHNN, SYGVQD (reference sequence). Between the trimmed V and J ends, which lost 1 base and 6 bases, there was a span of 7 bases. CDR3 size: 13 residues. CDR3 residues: CASSEFSTQPQHF. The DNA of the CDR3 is TGCGCCAGCAGTGAGTTTAGTACTCAGCCCCAGCATTTT.

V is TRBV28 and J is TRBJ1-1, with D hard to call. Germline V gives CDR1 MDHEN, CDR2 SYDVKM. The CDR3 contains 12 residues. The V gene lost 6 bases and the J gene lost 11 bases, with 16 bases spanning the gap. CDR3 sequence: CASSSEVMRAFF. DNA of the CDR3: TGTGCCAGCAGCTCTGAGGTGATGCGGGCTTTCTTT.

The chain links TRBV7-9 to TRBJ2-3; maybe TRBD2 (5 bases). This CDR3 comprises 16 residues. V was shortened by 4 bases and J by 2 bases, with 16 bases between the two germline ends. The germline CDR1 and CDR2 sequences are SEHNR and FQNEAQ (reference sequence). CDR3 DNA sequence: TGTGCCAGCAGCTCTGGCGCTGAGCGGCCCACAGATACGCAGTATTTT. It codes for CASSSGAERPTDTQYF.

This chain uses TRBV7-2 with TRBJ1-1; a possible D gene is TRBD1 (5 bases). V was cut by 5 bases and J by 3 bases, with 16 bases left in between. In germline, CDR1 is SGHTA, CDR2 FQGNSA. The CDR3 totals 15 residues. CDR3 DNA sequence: TGTGCCAGCAGCGGAGGGGTTGCTGCGGACACTGAAGCTTTCTTT. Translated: CASSGGVAADTEAFF.

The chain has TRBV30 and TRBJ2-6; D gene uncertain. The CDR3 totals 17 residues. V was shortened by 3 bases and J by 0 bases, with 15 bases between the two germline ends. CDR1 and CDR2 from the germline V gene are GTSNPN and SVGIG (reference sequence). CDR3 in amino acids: CAWRSSRVTSGANVLTF. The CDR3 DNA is TGTGCCTGGAGATCGTCCCGCGTTACCTCTGGGGCCAACGTCCTGACTTTC.